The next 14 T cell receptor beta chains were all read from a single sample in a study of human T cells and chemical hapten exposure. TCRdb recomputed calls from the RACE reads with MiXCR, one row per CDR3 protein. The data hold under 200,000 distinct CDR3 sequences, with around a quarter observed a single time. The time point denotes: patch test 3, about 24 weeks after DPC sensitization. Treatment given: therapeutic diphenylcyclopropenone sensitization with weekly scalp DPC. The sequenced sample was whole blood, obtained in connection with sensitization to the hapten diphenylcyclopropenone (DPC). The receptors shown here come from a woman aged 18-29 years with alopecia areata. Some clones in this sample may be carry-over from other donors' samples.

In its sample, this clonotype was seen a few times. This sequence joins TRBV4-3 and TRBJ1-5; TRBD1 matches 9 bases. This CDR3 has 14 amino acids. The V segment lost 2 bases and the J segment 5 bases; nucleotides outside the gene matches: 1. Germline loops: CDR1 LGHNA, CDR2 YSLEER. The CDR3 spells CASSQRTGDQPQHF. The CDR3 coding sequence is TGCGCCAGCAGCCAAAGGACAGGGGATCAGCCCCAGCATTTT.

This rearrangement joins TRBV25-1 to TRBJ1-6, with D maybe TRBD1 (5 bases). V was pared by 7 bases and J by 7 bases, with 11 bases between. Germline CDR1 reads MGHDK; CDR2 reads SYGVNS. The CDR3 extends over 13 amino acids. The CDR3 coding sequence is TGTGCCAGCACCGGGACGGGCAATTCACCCCTCCACTTT. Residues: CASTGTGNSPLHF.

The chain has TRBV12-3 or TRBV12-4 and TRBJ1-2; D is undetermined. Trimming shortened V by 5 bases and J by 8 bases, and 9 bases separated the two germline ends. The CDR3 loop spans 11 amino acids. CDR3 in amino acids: CASSLIQGYTF. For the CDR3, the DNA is TGTGCCAGCAGTCTGATTCAAGGCTACACCTTC.

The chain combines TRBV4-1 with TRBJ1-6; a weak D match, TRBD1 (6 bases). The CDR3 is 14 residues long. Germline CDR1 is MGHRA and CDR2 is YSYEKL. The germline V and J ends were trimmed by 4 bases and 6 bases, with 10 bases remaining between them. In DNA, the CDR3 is TGCGCCAGCAGCCCACAGGGAAGTAATTCACCCCTCCACTTT. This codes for CASSPQGSNSPLHF.

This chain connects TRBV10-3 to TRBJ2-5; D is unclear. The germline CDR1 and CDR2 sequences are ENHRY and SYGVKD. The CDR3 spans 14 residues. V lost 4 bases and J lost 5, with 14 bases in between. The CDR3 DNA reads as TGTGCCATCAGTGGCCGTGGCTTTGGGGAGACCCAGTACTTC. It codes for CAISGRGFGETQYF.

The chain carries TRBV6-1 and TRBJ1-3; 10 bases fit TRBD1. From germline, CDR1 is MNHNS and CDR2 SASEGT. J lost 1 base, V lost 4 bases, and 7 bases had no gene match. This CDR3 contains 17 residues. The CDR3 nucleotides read TGTGCCAGCAGTGTCGTACGGACAGGGGGATCTGGAAACACCATATATTTT. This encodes CASSVVRTGGSGNTIYF.

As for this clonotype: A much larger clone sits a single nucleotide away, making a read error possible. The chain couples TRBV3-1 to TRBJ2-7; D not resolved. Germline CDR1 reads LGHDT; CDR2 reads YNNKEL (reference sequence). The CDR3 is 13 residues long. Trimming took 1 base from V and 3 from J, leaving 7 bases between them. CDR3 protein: CASSQGWGYEQYF. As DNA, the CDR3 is TGTGCCAGCAGCCAAGGGTGGGGCTACGAGCAGTACTTC.

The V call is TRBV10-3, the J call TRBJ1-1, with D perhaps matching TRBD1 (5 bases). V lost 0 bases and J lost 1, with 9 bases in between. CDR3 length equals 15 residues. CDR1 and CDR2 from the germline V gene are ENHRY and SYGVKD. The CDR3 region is CAISESGAANTEAFF. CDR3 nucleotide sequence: TGTGCCATCAGTGAGTCCGGGGCAGCGAACACTGAAGCTTTCTTT.

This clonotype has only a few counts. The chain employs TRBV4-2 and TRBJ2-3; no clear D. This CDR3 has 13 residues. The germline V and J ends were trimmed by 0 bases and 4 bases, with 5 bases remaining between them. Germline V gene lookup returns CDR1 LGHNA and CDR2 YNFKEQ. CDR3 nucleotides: TGTGCCAGCAGCCAAGATAGTCCAGATACGCAGTATTTT. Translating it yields CASSQDSPDTQYF.

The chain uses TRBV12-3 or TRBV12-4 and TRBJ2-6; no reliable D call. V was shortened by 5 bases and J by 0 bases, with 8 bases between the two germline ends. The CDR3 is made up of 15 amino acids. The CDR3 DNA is TGTGCCAGCAGTCCTCCGTTCTCTGGGGCCAACGTCCTGACTTTC. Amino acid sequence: CASSPPFSGANVLTF.

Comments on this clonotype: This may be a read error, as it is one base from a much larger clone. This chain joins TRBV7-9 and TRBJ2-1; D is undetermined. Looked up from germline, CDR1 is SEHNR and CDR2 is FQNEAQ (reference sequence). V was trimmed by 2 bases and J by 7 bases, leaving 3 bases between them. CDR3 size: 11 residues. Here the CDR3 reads CASSLKNEQFF. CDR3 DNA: TGTGCCAGCAGCTTAAAAAATGAGCAGTTCTTC. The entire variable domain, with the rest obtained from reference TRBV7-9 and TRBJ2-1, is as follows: DTGVSQNPRHKITKRGQNVTFRCDPISEHNRLYWYRQTLGQGPEFLTYFQNEAQLEKSRLLSDRFSAERPKGSFSTLEIQRTEQGDSAMYLCASSLKNEQFFGPGTRLTVL.

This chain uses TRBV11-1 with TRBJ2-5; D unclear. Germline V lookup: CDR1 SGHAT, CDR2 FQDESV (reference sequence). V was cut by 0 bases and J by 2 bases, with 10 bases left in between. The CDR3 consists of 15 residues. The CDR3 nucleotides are TGTGCCAGCAGCTTAGCGCCGTCCGCTCAAGAGACCCAGTACTTC. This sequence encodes CASSLAPSAQETQYF.

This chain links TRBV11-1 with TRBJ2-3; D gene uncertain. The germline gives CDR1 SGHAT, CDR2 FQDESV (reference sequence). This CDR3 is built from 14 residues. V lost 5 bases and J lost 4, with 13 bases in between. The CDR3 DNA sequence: TGTGCCAGCAGCCTCAGTTTGAGTGCAGATACGCAGTATTTT. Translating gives CASSLSLSADTQYF. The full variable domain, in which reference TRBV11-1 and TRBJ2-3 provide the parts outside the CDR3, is EAEVAQSPRYKITEKSQAVAFWCDPISGHATLYWYRQILGQGPELLVQFQDESVVDDSQLPKDRFSAERLKGVDSTLKIQPAELGDSAMYLCASSLSLSADTQYFGPGTRLTVL.

This CDR3 is CASSTASGTETQYF. CDR3 nucleotides: TGTGCCAGCAGCACAGCGAGCGGTACAGAGACCCAGTACTTC. This sequence joins TRBV12-3 or TRBV12-4 and TRBJ2-5, with D tentatively TRBD2 (5 bases). V shed 6 bases and J shed 4 bases, with 15 bases lying between them. The CDR3 is 14 residues long.